This is a list of T cell receptor beta chains from one sample in a study of shared clonotypes between healthy human individuals. The protocol was immunoSEQ multiplex PCR, while the TCRdb copy is restricted to in-frame clones and leaves out a portion. The table includes about 820,000 clones, about 92% detected once. What was sequenced was naive CD8+ T cells sorted from blood. These receptors all come from a man under 40 in good health. The conserved cysteine and the conserved F or W are not part of the CDR3 here. D genes are given only for firm matches.

V,D,J,CDR3
TRBV11-3,TRBD1,TRBJ2-7,ASSDTGAEQEQY
TRBV4-1,.,TRBJ2-5,ASSQETDRLGEQETQY
TRBV5-4,TRBD1,TRBJ1-4,ASSSDPRTGGEKLF
TRBV7-2,.,TRBJ2-7,ASSRDLPETYEQY
TRBV5-1,.,TRBJ2-7,ASSSELYEQY
TRBV27,.,TRBJ2-7,ASSGGADYEQY
TRBV9,.,TRBJ2-2,ASSVWAGTGELF
TRBV28,TRBD2,TRBJ2-2,ASSLLASGSSGELF
TRBV29-1,.,TRBJ2-7,SVDQGRGTYEQY
TRBV5-6,TRBD2,TRBJ2-3,ASSLRRRTSISTDTQY
TRBV15,.,TRBJ2-7,ATSRDSGSSTYEQY
TRBV25-1,.,TRBJ2-5,ASSDGRKETQY
TRBV27,.,TRBJ1-1,ASSSQSAGWNTEAF
TRBV10-2,.,TRBJ2-1,ASSDREQF
TRBV11-2,.,TRBJ2-7,ASSLQVSYEQY
TRBV28,.,TRBJ1-5,ASTIILPTRRMSNQPQH
TRBV2,.,TRBJ2-7,ASSADRTYEQY
TRBV11-2,.,TRBJ1-2,ASSLLWEGYT
TRBV7-9,TRBD1,TRBJ2-7,ASSDRDSGQY
TRBV27,.,TRBJ1-2,ASSLSGGNHGYT
TRBV4-3,.,TRBJ1-2,ASSQAASNYGYT
TRBV11-2,.,TRBJ2-7,AIRRGNEQY
TRBV6-5,.,TRBJ2-7,ASSTTVRSYEQY
TRBV7-8,.,TRBJ2-1,ASSLAPGYNEQF
TRBV30,.,TRBJ2-4,AWSGHTNIQY